This TCR beta chain stems from a study of CD8 T cells in ankylosing spondylitis (dated by TCRdb to between 2016 and 2019). Study-level background: The study set out to find disease-linked TCR variants by profiling T cell receptor beta repertoires in ankylosing spondylitis patients and healthy donors. Peripheral blood was sampled, and synovial fluid was additionally collected from ankylosing spondylitis patients. The full study cohort was made up of about two dozen ankylosing spondylitis patients and approximately 100 healthy donors. Broader findings and caveats from the paper: Significant enrichment of the disease-linked clones was reported in matched synovial fluid samples from ankylosing spondylitis patients. Some motif variants were previously reported in synovial fluid and blood of reactive arthritis patients, suggesting common disease-initiation mechanisms. Blood from ankylosing spondylitis patients appeared to be characterized by a TCR beta motif made up of about 8 highly homologous amino acid variants. A CD8+ phenotype was shown by the disease-linked clones, which were found at relatively low frequencies in peripheral blood.

Synovial fluid samples and blood samples obtained from the same ankylosing spondylitis patients were matched. This clonotype was counted only a few times. It has no known antigen specificity. Nothing much larger sits one base from this clone, and base qualities are not available. From V the trimming removes 5 bases and from J it removes 3 bases, while the gene matches leave 6 bases of the junction unaccounted for. Per the germline V gene, SGHTA is the CDR1 and FQGNSA is the CDR2. The CDR3 holds 15 amino acids from the cysteine to the phenylalanine. Only CDR3 DNA remains: 45 bases, in frame from the first base. Sequencing relied on an Illumina HiSeq 2500. Quantitative 5'-RACE with molecular barcodes was used to prepare TCR beta libraries. The original pipeline was this. A new computational method, built on a probabilistic model of VDJ rearrangement, was used to identify disease-linked TCR variants. The public sequencing data were trimmed at Q25 with fastp and processed into clonotypes with MiXCR by TCRdb, which kept only in-frame beta chains. Here each entry gathers all rows of one CDR3 protein and keeps the most common genes and DNA. None of the V and J calls come from the authors' own analysis; TCRdb made them. The sample table holds 150,000 to 200,000 distinct CDR3 sequences, of which about 32% were seen once. Jointly, the top ten make up 6% of the sample.

The V and J segments used are TRBV7-2 and TRBJ2-1; the junction holds 8 bases that match TRBD1. The sequencing input was synovial fluid, either unsorted or a sorted T cell fraction (not recorded which). This sequence was found in a male donor with ankylosing spondylitis. The DNA sequence reads TGTGCCAGCAGCGACCGGGGACAGGTCTACAATGAGCAGTTCTTC. Its protein is CASSDRGQVYNEQFF. This CDR3, with the reference TRBV7-2 and TRBJ2-1 proteins standing in past its ends, gives the full variable domain GAGVSQSPSNKVTEKGKDVELRCDPISGHTALYWYRQSLGQGLEFLIYFQGNSAPDKSGLPSDRFSAERTGGSVSTLTIQRTQQEDSAVYLCASSDRGQVYNEQFFGPGTRLTVL.